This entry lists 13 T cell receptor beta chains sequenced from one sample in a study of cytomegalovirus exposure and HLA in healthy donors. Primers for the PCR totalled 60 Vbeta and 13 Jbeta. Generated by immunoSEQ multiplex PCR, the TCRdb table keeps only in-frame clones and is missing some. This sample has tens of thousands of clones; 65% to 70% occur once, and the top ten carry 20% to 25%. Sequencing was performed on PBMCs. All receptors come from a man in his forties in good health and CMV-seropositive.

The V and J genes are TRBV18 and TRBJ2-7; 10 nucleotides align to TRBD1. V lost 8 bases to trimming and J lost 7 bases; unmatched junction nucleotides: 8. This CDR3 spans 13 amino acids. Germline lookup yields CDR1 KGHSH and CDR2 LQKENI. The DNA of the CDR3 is TGTGCCAGCGCCGGGACAGGGGAAGGGGAGCAGTACTTC. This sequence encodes CASAGTGEGEQYF. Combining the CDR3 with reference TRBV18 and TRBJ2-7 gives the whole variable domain NAGVMQNPRHLVRRRGQEARLRCSPMKGHSHVYWYRQLPEEGLKFMVYLQKENIIDESGMPKERFSAEFPKEGPSILRIQQVVRGDSAAYFCASAGTGEGEQYFGPGTRLTVT.

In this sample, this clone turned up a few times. The DNA for the CDR3 is TGTGCCAGCAGTATAGCCGGGACTAGCCGCGATACGCAGTATTTT. The encoded protein is CASSIAGTSRDTQYF. The genes are TRBV25-1 and TRBJ2-3; TRBD2 agrees at 9 bases. Trimming cost V 5 bases and J 6 bases; bases outside gene matches: 9. The CDR3 consists of 15 residues. Germline V gene data show CDR1 as MGHDK and CDR2 as SYGVNS.

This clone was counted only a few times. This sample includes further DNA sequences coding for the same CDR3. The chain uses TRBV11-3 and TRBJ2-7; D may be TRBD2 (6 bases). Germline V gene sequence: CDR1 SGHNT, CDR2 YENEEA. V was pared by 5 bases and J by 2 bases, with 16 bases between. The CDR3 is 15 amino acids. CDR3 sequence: CASSHRRRAAYEQYF. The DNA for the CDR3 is TGTGCCAGCAGCCACAGGCGGAGGGCGGCCTACGAGCAGTACTTC.

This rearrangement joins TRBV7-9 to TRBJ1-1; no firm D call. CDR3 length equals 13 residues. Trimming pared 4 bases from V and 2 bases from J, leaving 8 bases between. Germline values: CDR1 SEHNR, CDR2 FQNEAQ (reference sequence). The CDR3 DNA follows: TGTGCCAGCAGCTCCCCTATTAACACTGAAGCTTTCTTT. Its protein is CASSSPINTEAFF.

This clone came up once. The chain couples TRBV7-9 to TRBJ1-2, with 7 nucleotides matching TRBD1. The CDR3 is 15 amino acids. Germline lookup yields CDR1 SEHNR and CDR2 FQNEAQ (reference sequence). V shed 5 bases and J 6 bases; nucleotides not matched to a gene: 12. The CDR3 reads CASSAGQAQWDGYTF. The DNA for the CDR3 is TGTGCCAGCAGCGCCGGACAGGCCCAATGGGATGGCTACACCTTC.

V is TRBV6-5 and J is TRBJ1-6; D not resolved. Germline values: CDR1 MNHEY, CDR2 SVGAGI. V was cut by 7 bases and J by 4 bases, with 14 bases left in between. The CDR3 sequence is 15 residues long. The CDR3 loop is CASTRIARYNSPLHF. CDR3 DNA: TGTGCCAGCACCCGTATTGCCAGATATAATTCACCCCTCCACTTT.

The CDR3 is CAMRGTESYEQYF. CDR3 DNA sequence: TGTGCCATGCGCGGGACAGAATCCTACGAGCAGTACTTC. The chain combines TRBV6-5 with TRBJ2-7; TRBD1 might be the D (7 bases). The CDR3 covers 13 residues. Trimming took 10 bases from V and 1 from J, leaving 14 bases between them. Germline CDR1 MNHEY, CDR2 SVGAGI.

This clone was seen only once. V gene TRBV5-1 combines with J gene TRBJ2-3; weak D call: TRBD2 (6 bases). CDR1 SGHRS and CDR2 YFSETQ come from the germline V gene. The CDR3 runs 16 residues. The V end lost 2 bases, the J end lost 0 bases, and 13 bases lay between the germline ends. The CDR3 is CASSLLLSGSTDTQYF. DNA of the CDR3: TGCGCCAGCAGCTTACTCCTTAGCGGTAGCACAGATACGCAGTATTTT.

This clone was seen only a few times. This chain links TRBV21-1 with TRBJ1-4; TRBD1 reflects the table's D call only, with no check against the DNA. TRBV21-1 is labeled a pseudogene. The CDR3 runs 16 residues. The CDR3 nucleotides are TGTGCCAGCAGGCCCAATAAACAGGGGGATGGTGAAAAACTGTTTTTT. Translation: CASRPNKQGDGEKLFF.

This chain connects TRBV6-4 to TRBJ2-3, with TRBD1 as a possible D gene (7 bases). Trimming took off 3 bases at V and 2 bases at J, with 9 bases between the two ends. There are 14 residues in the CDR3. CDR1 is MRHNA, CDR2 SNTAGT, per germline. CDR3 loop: CASSEEGATDTQYF. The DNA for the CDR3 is TGTGCCAGCAGTGAGGAGGGGGCCACAGATACGCAGTATTTT.

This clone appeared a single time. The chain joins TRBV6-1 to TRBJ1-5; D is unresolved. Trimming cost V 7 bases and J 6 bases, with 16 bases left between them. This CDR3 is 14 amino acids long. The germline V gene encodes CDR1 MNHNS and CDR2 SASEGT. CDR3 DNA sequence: TGTGCCAGCACTTTGCGGGATGTCTCTCAGCCCCAGCATTTT. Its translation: CASTLRDVSQPQHF.

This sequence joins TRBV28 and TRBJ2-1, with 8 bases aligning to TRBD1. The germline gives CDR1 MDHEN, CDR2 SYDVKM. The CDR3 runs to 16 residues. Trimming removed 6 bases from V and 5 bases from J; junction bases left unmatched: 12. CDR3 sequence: CASRKPGTGLDNEQFF. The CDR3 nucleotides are TGTGCCAGCAGAAAACCTGGGACAGGCTTAGACAATGAGCAGTTCTTC.

CDR3 amino acids: CASSSQGGNTEAFF. In DNA form, the CDR3 reads TGTGCCAGCAGCTCACAGGGTGGTAACACTGAAGCTTTCTTT. The chain combines TRBV6-5 with TRBJ1-1, with D perhaps matching TRBD1 (6 bases). V shed 6 bases and J shed 2 bases, with 13 bases lying between them. Germline CDR1 and CDR2: MNHEY and SVGAGI. This CDR3 has 14 amino acids.